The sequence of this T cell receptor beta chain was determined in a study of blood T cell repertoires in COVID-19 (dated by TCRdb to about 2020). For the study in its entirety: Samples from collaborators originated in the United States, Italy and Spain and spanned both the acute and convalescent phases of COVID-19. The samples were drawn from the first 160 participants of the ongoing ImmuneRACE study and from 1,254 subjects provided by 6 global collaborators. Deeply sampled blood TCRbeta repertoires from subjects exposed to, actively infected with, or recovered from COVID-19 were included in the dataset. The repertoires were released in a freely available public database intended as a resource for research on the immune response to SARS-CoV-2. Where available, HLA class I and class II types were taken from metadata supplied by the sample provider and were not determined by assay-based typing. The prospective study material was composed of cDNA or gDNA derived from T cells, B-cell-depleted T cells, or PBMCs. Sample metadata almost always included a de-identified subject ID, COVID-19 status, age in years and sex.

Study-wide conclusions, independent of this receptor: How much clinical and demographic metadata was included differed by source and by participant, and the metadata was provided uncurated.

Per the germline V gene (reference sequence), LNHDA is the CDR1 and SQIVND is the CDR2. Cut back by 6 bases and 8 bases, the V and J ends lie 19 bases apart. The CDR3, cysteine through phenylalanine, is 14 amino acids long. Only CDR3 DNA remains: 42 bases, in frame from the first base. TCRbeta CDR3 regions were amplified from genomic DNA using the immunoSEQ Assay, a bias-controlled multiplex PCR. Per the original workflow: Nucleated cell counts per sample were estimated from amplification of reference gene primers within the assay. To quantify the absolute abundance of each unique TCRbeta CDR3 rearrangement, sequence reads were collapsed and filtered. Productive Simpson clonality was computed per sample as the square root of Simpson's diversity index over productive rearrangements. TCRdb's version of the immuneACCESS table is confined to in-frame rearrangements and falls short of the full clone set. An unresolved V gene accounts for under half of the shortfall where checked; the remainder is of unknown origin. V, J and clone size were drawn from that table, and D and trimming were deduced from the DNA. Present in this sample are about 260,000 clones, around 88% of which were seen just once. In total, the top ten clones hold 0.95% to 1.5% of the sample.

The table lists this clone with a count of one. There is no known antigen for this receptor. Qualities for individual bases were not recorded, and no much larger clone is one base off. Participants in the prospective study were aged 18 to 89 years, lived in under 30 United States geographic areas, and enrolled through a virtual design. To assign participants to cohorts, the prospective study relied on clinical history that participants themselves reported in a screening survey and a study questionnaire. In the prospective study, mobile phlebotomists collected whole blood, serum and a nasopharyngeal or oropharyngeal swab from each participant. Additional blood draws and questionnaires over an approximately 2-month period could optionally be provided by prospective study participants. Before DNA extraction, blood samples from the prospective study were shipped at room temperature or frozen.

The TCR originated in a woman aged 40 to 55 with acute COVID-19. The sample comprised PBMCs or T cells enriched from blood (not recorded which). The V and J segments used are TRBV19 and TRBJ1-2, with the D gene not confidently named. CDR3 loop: CASRIPLSTGGYTF. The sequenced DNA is TGTGCCAGTAGGATCCCTTTATCCACGGGGGGCTACACCTTC.